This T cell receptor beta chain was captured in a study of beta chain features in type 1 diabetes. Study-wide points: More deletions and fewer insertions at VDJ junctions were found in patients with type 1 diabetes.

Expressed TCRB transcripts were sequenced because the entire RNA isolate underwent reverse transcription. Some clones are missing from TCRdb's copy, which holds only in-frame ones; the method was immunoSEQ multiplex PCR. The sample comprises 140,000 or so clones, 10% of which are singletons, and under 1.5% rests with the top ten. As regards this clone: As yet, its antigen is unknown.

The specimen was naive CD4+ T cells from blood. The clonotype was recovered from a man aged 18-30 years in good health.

CDR3 residues: CASSRIPGPQQYF. CDR3 bases: TGCGCCAGCAGCCGGATTCCGGGTCCGCAGCAGTACTTC. V gene TRBV5-1 combines with J gene TRBJ2-7; D call uncertain. The V gene's germline CDR1 is SGHRS and CDR2 YFSETQ. The CDR3 spans 13 residues. The V end lost 4 bases, the J end lost 8 bases, and 16 bases lay between the germline ends.